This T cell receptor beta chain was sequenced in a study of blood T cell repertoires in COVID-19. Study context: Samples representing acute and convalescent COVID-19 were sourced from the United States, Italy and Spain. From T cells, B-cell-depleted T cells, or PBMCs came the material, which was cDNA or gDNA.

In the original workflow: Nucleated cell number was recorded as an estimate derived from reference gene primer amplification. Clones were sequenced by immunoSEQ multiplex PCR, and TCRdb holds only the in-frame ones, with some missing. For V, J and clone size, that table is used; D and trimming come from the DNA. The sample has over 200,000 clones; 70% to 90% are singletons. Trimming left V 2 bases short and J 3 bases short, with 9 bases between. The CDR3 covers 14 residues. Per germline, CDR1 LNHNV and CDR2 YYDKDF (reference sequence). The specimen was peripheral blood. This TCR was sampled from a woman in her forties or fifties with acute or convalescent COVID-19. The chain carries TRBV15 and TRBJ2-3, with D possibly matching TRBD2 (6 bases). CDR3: CATSRKGGTDTQYF. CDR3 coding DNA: TGTGCCACCAGCAGAAAAGGAGGGACAGATACGCAGTATTTT.